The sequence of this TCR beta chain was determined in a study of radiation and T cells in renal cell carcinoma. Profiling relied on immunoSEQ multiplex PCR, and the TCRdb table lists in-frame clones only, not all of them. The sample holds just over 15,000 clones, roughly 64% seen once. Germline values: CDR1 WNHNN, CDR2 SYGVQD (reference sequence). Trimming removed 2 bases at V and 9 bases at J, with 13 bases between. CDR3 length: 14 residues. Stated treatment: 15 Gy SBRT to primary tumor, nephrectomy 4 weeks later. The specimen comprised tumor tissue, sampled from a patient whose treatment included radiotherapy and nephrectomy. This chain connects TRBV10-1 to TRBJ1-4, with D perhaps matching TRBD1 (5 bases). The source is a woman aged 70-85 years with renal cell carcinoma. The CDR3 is CASSEVRVFKKLFF. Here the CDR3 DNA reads TGCGCCAGCAGTGAGGTCAGGGTATTTAAAAAACTGTTTTTT.